The 23 T cell receptor beta chains given below trace back to one sample, sequenced in a study of OX40 agonist ivuxolimab in advanced cancers. Sequencing used immunoSEQ multiplex PCR; TCRdb keeps in-frame clones, though not all of them. The sample carries more than 50,000 clones, around 87% recorded once. This sample comprised CD4+ or CD8+ T cells sorted from blood, obtained in a trial of the OX40 agonist ivuxolimab. All receptors derive from an adult with an advanced solid tumor such as melanoma, head and neck, liver or kidney cancer.

The genes are TRBV7-9 and TRBJ2-3; TRBD1 might be the D (7 bases). V shed 3 bases and J shed 8 bases, with 24 bases lying between them. The germline V gene encodes CDR1 SEHNR and CDR2 FQNEAQ (reference sequence). The CDR3 spans 17 residues. The CDR3: CASSFPLRQGGTGTQYF. CDR3 DNA: TGTGCCAGCAGCTTTCCCCTACGCCAGGGGGGCACTGGTACGCAGTATTTT. Full variable domain (remainder filled in from reference TRBV7-9 and TRBJ2-3): DTGVSQNPRHKITKRGQNVTFRCDPISEHNRLYWYRQTLGQGPEFLTYFQNEAQLEKSRLLSDRFSAERPKGSFSTLEIQRTEQGDSAMYLCASSFPLRQGGTGTQYFGPGTRLTVL.

V and J are TRBV6-6 and TRBJ2-5; TRBD1 might be the D (5 bases). V was trimmed by 5 bases and J by 9 bases, leaving 22 bases between them. This CDR3 has 15 amino acids. Germline assignment: CDR1 MNHNY and CDR2 SVGAGI (reference sequence). In DNA form, the CDR3 reads TGTGCCAGCAGTCTCCTAGGGGCCACCACGTCGGCCCAGTACTTC. It translates to CASSLLGATTSAQYF.

V gene TRBV6-5 combines with J gene TRBJ2-3, with TRBD1 as a possible D gene (6 bases). The CDR3 has 15 amino acids. The ends were cut back, 5 bases at V and 0 bases at J, with 12 bases in the middle. Germline CDR1 and CDR2: MNHEY and SVGAGI. The DNA of the CDR3 is TGTGCCAGCAGTCGAGGACAGTCTAGCACAGATACGCAGTATTTT. It encodes CASSRGQSSTDTQYF.

This sequence joins TRBV6-1 and TRBJ1-1; 7 nucleotides match TRBD1. CDR1 and CDR2 (germline): MNHNS, SASEGT. V gave up 3 bases and J gave up 6 bases; unmatched junction bases: 10. The CDR3 runs 15 residues. CDR3 sequence reads: CASSEVAGGVSEAFF. The CDR3 bases are TGTGCCAGCAGTGAGGTTGCAGGGGGTGTGTCTGAAGCTTTCTTT.

The V and J genes are TRBV7-3 and TRBJ1-1; D not certain. The CDR3 spans 14 residues. CDR1 is SGHTA and CDR2 is FQGTGA in the germline V gene. Trimming removed 1 base at V and 1 base at J, with 7 bases between. The CDR3 loop is CASSLSPGNTEAFF. The CDR3 DNA reads TGTGCCAGCAGCTTAAGTCCAGGGAACACTGAAGCTTTCTTT.

V is TRBV18 and J is TRBJ2-5; D possibly corresponds to TRBD2 (6 bases). Germline V gene data show CDR1 as KGHSH and CDR2 as LQKENI. The CDR3 is 15 amino acids. The V end was cut by 3 bases, the J end by 4 bases, with 15 bases between. CDR3 loop: CASSPAASAGETQYF. DNA of the CDR3: TGTGCCAGCTCACCCGCCGCTAGCGCGGGAGAGACCCAGTACTTC.

The genes are TRBV9 and TRBJ1-5; D is unresolved. The germline gives CDR1 SGDLS, CDR2 YYNGEE. Deletions cut 0 bases from V and 6 bases from J, with 10 bases between. The CDR3 is 14 residues long. The CDR3 sequence: CASSVEVEGQPQHF. The CDR3 region has the DNA TGTGCCAGCAGCGTAGAGGTAGAGGGTCAGCCCCAGCATTTT.

The rearrangement links TRBV10-3 to TRBJ1-5; D is undetermined. This CDR3 comprises 12 residues. The ends were cut back, 3 bases at V and 7 bases at J, with 7 bases in the middle. CDR1 and CDR2 from the germline V gene are ENHRY and SYGVKD. The CDR3 region is CAISDPGQPQHF. The CDR3 DNA reads as TGTGCCATCAGTGACCCGGGCCAGCCCCAGCATTTT.

The rearrangement uses TRBV6-6 and TRBJ2-4, with D perhaps TRBD1 (5 bases). Trimming removed 6 bases at V and 6 bases at J, with 12 bases between. CDR3 size: 13 residues. Per the germline V gene, CDR1 is MNHNY and CDR2 is SVGAGI (reference sequence). The CDR3 DNA sequence: TGTGCCAGCAGCCACGACAGCGTAAACATTCAGTACTTC. Encoded protein: CASSHDSVNIQYF.

The CDR3 protein is CASSHGPSYEQYF. CDR3 DNA: TGCGCCAGCAGCCACGGACCCTCCTACGAGCAGTACTTC. The genes are TRBV4-1 and TRBJ2-7; the D is unclear. Germline V gene lookup returns CDR1 MGHRA and CDR2 YSYEKL. Trimming removed 3 bases from V and 0 bases from J, with 6 bases in between. The CDR3 contains 13 residues.

The V and J genes are TRBV2 and TRBJ1-4, with 7 bases aligning to TRBD1. The CDR3 totals 15 residues. Germline values: CDR1 SNHLY, CDR2 FYNNEI. Losses at the gene ends were 6 bases for V and 7 bases for J; bases not matched to a gene: 11. CDR3 residues: CASRVQGVPSEKLFF. The CDR3 bases are TGTGCCAGCAGGGTCCAGGGGGTACCAAGTGAAAAACTGTTTTTT.

This rearrangement joins TRBV5-1 to TRBJ2-7; the match to TRBD1 covers 11 bases. This CDR3 has 15 amino acids. Trimming removed 1 base from V and 7 bases from J; junction bases left unmatched: 7. Germline V gene data show CDR1 as SGHRS and CDR2 as YFSETQ. Here the CDR3 DNA reads TGCGCCAGCAGCTTGACGGGACAGGGGGTAGAGGAGCAGTACTTC. This gives the protein CASSLTGQGVEEQYF.

This clone appeared a single time. The chain uses TRBV5-4 and TRBJ2-3; 10 positions agree with TRBD2. J gave up 5 bases and V 3 bases, and 6 bases lay outside the gene matches. This CDR3 is 15 amino acids long. Germline V CDR1 and CDR2: SGHNT, YYREEE (reference sequence). As DNA, the CDR3 is TGTGCCAGCAGCTCGAGCGGGGGGGCCGGAGATACGCAGTATTTT. Residues: CASSSSGGAGDTQYF.

This chain connects TRBV5-6 to TRBJ1-1, with D perhaps matching TRBD1 (5 bases). Trimming took off 4 bases at V and 5 bases at J, with 15 bases between the two ends. This CDR3 has 14 residues. Per germline, CDR1 SGHDT and CDR2 YYEEEE. CDR3 residues: CASSITGPGTEAFF. The CDR3 DNA reads TGTGCCAGCAGCATCACAGGACCTGGAACTGAAGCTTTCTTT. Complete variable domain (other parts from reference TRBV5-6 and TRBJ1-1): DAGVTQSPTHLIKTRGQQVTLRCSPKSGHDTVSWYQQALGQGPQFIFQYYEEEERQRGNFPDRFSGHQFPNYSSELNVNALLLGDSALYLCASSITGPGTEAFFGQGTRLTVV.

This sequence joins TRBV2 and TRBJ1-2; TRBD1 matches 9 bases. Germline V gives CDR1 SNHLY, CDR2 FYNNEI. This CDR3 is 14 amino acids long. Germline trimming cut 5 bases from V and 7 bases from J; bases unmatched to any gene: 8. The CDR3 is CASSYRGLSFGYTF. Here the CDR3 DNA reads TGTGCCAGCAGTTACAGGGGGCTATCATTTGGCTACACCTTC. Using reference TRBV2 and TRBJ1-2 for the parts outside the CDR3, the full variable domain is EPEVTQTPSHQVTQMGQEVILRCVPISNHLYFYWYRQILGQKVEFLVSFYNNEISEKSEIFDDQFSVERPDGSNFTLKIRSTKLEDSAMYFCASSYRGLSFGYTFGSGTRLTVV.

The chain links TRBV19 to TRBJ1-1; tentative D call: TRBD1 (5 bases). V dropped 7 bases and J dropped 0 bases, with 15 bases sitting between them. This CDR3 spans 15 amino acids. Germline-derived CDR1 and CDR2 are LNHDA and SQIVND (reference sequence). The CDR3 region has the DNA TGTGCCAGTACCAAACTCCTGACAGTGAACACTGAAGCTTTCTTT. This sequence encodes CASTKLLTVNTEAFF.

V usage is TRBV2 and J usage is TRBJ2-1, with 12 nucleotides matching TRBD2. Germline values: CDR1 SNHLY, CDR2 FYNNEI. J gave up 6 bases and V 10 bases, and 7 bases lay outside the gene matches. The CDR3 consists of 14 residues. The CDR3 protein is CATKTSGSSNEQFF. CDR3 DNA sequence: TGTGCCACCAAGACTAGCGGGAGTAGCAATGAGCAGTTCTTC.

The chain uses TRBV9 and TRBJ2-5; 12 bases align to TRBD1. V shed 6 bases and J 4 bases; nucleotides not matched to a gene: 7. Looked up from germline, CDR1 is SGDLS and CDR2 is YYNGEE. This CDR3 contains 15 residues. The CDR3 protein is CASKRGTGGGETQYF. DNA for the CDR3: TGTGCCAGCAAACGAGGGACAGGGGGCGGAGAGACCCAGTACTTC.

This clone appeared a single time. The V call is TRBV2, the J call TRBJ2-2; D is perhaps TRBD1 (5 bases). CDR3 length: 13 residues. Trimming left V 4 bases short and J 7 bases short, with 10 bases between. Germline CDR1 is SNHLY and CDR2 is FYNNEI. CDR3 sequence: CASSAREIGELFF. CDR3 nucleotide sequence: TGTGCCAGCAGTGCCAGGGAAATCGGGGAGCTGTTTTTT.

There are a few counts of this clone. V is TRBV7-9 and J is TRBJ2-1, with D possibly TRBD2 on 6 matching bases. This CDR3 has 15 amino acids. The V and J ends lost 7 bases and 0 bases respectively, with 13 bases between them. Germline CDR1 and CDR2: SEHNR and FQNEAQ (reference sequence). The CDR3, as DNA: TGTGCCAGCACCCTAGACGGGAGCTCCTACAATGAGCAGTTCTTC. It specifies CASTLDGSSYNEQFF.

The V gene is TRBV19, the J gene TRBJ2-7; D could derive from TRBD1 or TRBD2 (5 bases each). The length of the CDR3 is 13 residues. CDR1 LNHDA and CDR2 SQIVND come from the germline V gene (reference sequence). Deletions cut 6 bases from V and 7 bases from J, with 16 bases between. CDR3 sequence (DNA): TGTGCCAGTAGACCCCGGCAGGGCGGGGAGCAGTACTTC. Translated, it gives CASRPRQGGEQYF.

The chain couples TRBV6-1 to TRBJ1-1; TRBD1 might be the D (6 bases). CDR1 is MNHNS, CDR2 SASEGT, per germline. This CDR3 is built from 14 residues. Trimming left V 7 bases short and J 7 bases short, with 19 bases between. In nucleotides, the CDR3 is TGTGCCAGCAATGAGGGGACCGGGACATATGAAGCTTTCTTT. It specifies CASNEGTGTYEAFF.

The rearrangement links TRBV10-3 to TRBJ1-6; D is uncertain. CDR1 and CDR2 from the germline V gene are ENHRY and SYGVKD. This CDR3 is built from 12 residues. Between the trimmed V and J ends, which lost 10 bases and 6 bases, there was a span of 10 bases. The CDR3 nucleotides are TGTGCCACGAGAACTCCTAATTCACCCCTCCACTTT. This sequence encodes CATRTPNSPLHF.